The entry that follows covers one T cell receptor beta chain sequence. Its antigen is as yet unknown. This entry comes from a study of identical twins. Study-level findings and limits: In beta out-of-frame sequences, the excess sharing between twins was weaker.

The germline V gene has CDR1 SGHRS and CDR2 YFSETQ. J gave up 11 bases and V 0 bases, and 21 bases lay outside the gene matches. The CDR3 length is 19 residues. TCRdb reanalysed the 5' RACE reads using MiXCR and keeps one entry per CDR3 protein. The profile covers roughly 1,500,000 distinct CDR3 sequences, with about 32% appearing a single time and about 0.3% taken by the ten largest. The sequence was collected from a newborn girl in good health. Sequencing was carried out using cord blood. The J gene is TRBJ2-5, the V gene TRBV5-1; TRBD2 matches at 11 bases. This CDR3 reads CASSLAQTVSSGRTNEQYF. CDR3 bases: TGCGCCAGCAGCTTGGCCCAGACCGTCTCTAGCGGGAGGACCAATGAGCAGTACTTC.